This T cell receptor beta chain was sequenced for a study of blood T cell repertoires in COVID-19. Study as a whole: COVID-19 samples collected from the United States, Italy and Spain covered acute and convalescent phases. Sources were T cells, B-cell-depleted T cells, or PBMCs; the material itself was cDNA or gDNA.

Original methodology: Estimation of nucleated cell counts relied on the amplification of reference gene primers. Using immunoSEQ multiplex PCR, the repertoire was profiled, and TCRdb retains in-frame clones only, with some absent. D and trimming were read from the DNA, whereas the V and J calls and clone size are those reported in that table. This sample has approximately 170,000 clones, with 88% found just once. The CDR3 contains 12 residues. The germline V gene has CDR1 SNHLY and CDR2 FYNNEI. The V gene lost 4 bases and the J gene lost 6 bases, with 7 bases spanning the gap. Sequenced: peripheral blood. This TCR came from a man in his fifties who had recovered from COVID-19. The gene calls are TRBV2 and TRBJ2-1; D is perhaps TRBD1 (6 bases). This CDR3 is CASSGGRNEQFF. The CDR3 region has the DNA TGTGCCAGCAGTGGGGGGCGCAATGAGCAGTTCTTC.